The 26 T cell receptor beta chains given below trace back to one sample, sequenced in a study of T cell repertoires in cytomegalovirus infection. TCRdb reanalysed the reads using MiXCR and keeps one entry per CDR3 protein. The top ten hold around 2.6% of the sample, which has about 300,000 distinct CDR3 sequences, roughly 9.3% seen once. Sequenced input: PBMCs. These receptors came from a human donor in good health (CMV status not recorded). Some clones in this sample may be carry-over from other donors' samples.

This clonotype was seen repeatedly, ten times or more. The chain links TRBV10-3 to TRBJ2-7; D is uncertain. Germline assignment: CDR1 ENHRY and CDR2 SYGVKD. V was shortened by 8 bases and J by 0 bases, with 11 bases between the two germline ends. The CDR3 extends over 13 amino acids. The chain's CDR3 is CAIGNGSSYEQYV. The CDR3 DNA reads TGTGCCATCGGCAACGGCAGCTCCTACGAGCAGTACGTC.

The rearrangement joins TRBV28 to TRBJ2-5, with TRBD2 identical over 7 bases. Germline V CDR1 and CDR2: MDHEN, SYDVKM. This CDR3 has 16 residues. Losses at the gene ends were 6 bases for V and 4 bases for J; bases not matched to a gene: 14. CDR3 in amino acids: CASSLPLAEIPETQYF. The CDR3 DNA follows: TGTGCCAGCAGCCTACCGCTAGCGGAGATTCCAGAGACCCAGTACTTC.

This clonotype was seen repeatedly, ten times or more. The chain uses TRBV7-8 and TRBJ1-5; 10 nucleotides match TRBD1. This CDR3 has 18 residues. The junction had 12 bases not matched to a gene; V was cut back by 4 bases and J by 3 bases. Germline V lookup: CDR1 SGHVS, CDR2 FQNEAQ. CDR3 coding DNA: TGTGCCAGCAGCTCTACCGGGACAGGGGATGAGGACAATCAGCCCCAGCATTTT. Translated: CASSSTGTGDEDNQPQHF.

This clonotype was seen ten or more times. V is TRBV6-2 or TRBV6-3 and J is TRBJ2-3; 14 bases line up with TRBD2. The V and J ends lost 5 bases and 2 bases, in that order; junction bases with no gene match: 3. Germline lookup yields CDR1 MNHEY and CDR2 SVGEGT. This CDR3 is built from 16 residues. CDR3 protein: CASSRTSGGNTDTQYF. CDR3 in DNA: TGTGCCAGCAGTAGGACTAGCGGGGGGAACACAGATACGCAGTATTTT.

This clonotype was seen at least ten times. One junction end does not reproduce the germline sequence, and a read error may be involved. The chain uses TRBV28 and TRBJ2-5, with D perhaps TRBD1 or TRBD2 (5 bases each). CDR1 is MDHEN, CDR2 SYDVKM, per germline. This CDR3 is built from 13 residues. The DNA of the CDR3 is TGTGCCAGCAGTACGACCTTGGGACGCTCCCTCGACTTC. Translation: CASSTTLGRSLDF.

The V gene is TRBV28, the J gene TRBJ1-2; TRBD1 is a possible D gene (6 bases). V was trimmed by 4 bases and J by 2 bases, leaving 14 bases between them. This CDR3 has 15 residues. The germline CDR1 and CDR2 sequences are MDHEN and SYDVKM. The CDR3 loop reads CASSSLGQRNYGYTF. CDR3 bases: TGTGCCAGCAGTTCCCTAGGACAGAGGAACTATGGCTACACCTTC.

V gene TRBV27 combines with J gene TRBJ2-5; D may match TRBD1 or TRBD2 (5 bases each). Germline V CDR1 and CDR2: MNHEY, SMNVEV (reference sequence). V lost 0 bases to trimming and J lost 9 bases, with 11 bases between them. The CDR3 has 13 residues. As DNA, the CDR3 is TGTGCCAGCAGTTTATCGGGGACCTCGGCCCAGTACTTC. Its translation is CASSLSGTSAQYF.

This clonotype was observed at least ten times. This chain joins TRBV6-2 or TRBV6-3 and TRBJ2-6, with D tentatively TRBD1 (5 bases). CDR1 is MNHEY and CDR2 is SVGEGT in the germline V gene. V was shortened by 4 bases and J by 2 bases, with 6 bases between the two germline ends. The CDR3 is 14 residues long. CDR3 amino acids: CASSSTAGANVLTF. CDR3 nucleotide sequence: TGTGCCAGCAGTTCGACAGCTGGGGCCAACGTCCTGACTTTC.

This clonotype was seen a few times. The chain recombines TRBV20-1 with TRBJ1-5; D is unresolved. The germline V gene encodes CDR1 DFQATT and CDR2 SNEGSKA (reference sequence). The V and J ends lost 0 bases and 1 base respectively, with 10 bases between them. The CDR3 is made up of 15 amino acids. CDR3 loop: CSARDHPQSNQPQHF. The CDR3 DNA reads as TGCAGTGCTAGAGATCACCCCCAAAGCAATCAGCCCCAGCATTTT.

J is TRBJ2-3 and V is TRBV7-8; 11 bases map to TRBD2. The CDR3 extends over 16 amino acids. Germline lookup yields CDR1 SGHVS and CDR2 FQNEAQ. The J segment lost 5 bases and the V segment lost 4 bases, leaving 8 bases of the junction unmatched. CDR3 residues: CASSSLIAGGGDTQYF. The CDR3 DNA follows: TGTGCCAGCAGCTCCCTTATAGCGGGGGGGGGAGATACGCAGTATTTT.

This clonotype occurred a few times. This may be a read error: a much more frequent sequence differs by one nucleotide. The genes are TRBV12-3 or TRBV12-4 and TRBJ2-1; TRBD1 agrees at 8 bases. Trimming took 5 bases from V and 1 from J; bases not matched to a gene: 1. The CDR3 covers 14 residues. In DNA form, the CDR3 reads TGTGCCAGCAGTCGACAGGGGTCCTACAATGAGCAGTTCTTC. This translates into CASSRQGSYNEQFF.

This clonotype is medium-sized in the sample. The chain recombines TRBV7-2 with TRBJ1-4; 10 bases are shared with TRBD1. The CDR3 runs to 15 residues. From germline, CDR1 is SGHTA and CDR2 FQGNSA. The V gene end was trimmed by 5 bases and the J gene end by 5 bases; junction bases not matched to a gene: 5. The CDR3 DNA is TGTGCCAGCAGCCTGGGGACAGGGGCGAATGAAAAACTGTTTTTT. Translated: CASSLGTGANEKLFF.

This clonotype was found many times. This sequence joins TRBV28 and TRBJ2-7; D remains unclear. Trimming took off 3 bases at V and 3 bases at J, with 12 bases between the two ends. CDR3 size: 14 residues. In germline, CDR1 is MDHEN, CDR2 SYDVKM. The CDR3 region is CASSFAGTHYEQYV. Here the CDR3 DNA reads TGTGCCAGCAGTTTTGCAGGCACACACTACGAGCAGTACGTC.

This clonotype was counted ten times or more. The gene calls are TRBV7-2 and TRBJ2-1, with D tentatively TRBD1 (5 bases). CDR1 and CDR2 from the germline V gene are SGHTA and FQGNSA. V was pared by 5 bases and J by 4 bases, with 9 bases between. The CDR3 runs 13 residues. The CDR3 region is CASSPRQYNEQFF. CDR3 bases: TGTGCCAGCAGCCCTCGACAGTACAATGAGCAGTTCTTC.

The table lists this clonotype with many counts. The chain couples TRBV7-9 to TRBJ2-2; TRBD1 might be the D (6 bases). The V end was cut by 2 bases, the J end by 0 bases, with 10 bases between. Germline assignment: CDR1 SEHNR and CDR2 FQNEAQ (reference sequence). This CDR3 has 16 residues. The CDR3 bases are TGTGCCAGCAGCTTAAAGACAGGCGCGAACACCGGGGAGCTGTTTTTT. Translating it yields CASSLKTGANTGELFF.

As for this clonotype: A clone one base away is much larger, so this may be a read error. The chain combines TRBV19 with TRBJ2-4; 7 bases agree with TRBD1. Per germline, CDR1 LNHDA and CDR2 SQIVND (reference sequence). There are 17 residues in the CDR3. The CDR3 loop reads CANSPMGDRAGKNIQYF. Here the CDR3 DNA reads TGTGCCAATAGTCCCATGGGCGACAGGGCCGGCAAAAACATTCAGTACTTC. The variable domain in full, completed from reference TRBV19 and TRBJ2-4, reads DGGITQSPKYLFRKEGQNVTLSCEQNLNHDAMYWYRQDPGQGLRLIYYSQIVNDFQKGDIAEGYSVSREKKESFPLTVTSAQKNPTAFYLCANSPMGDRAGKNIQYFGAGTRLSVL.

This clonotype has a count of ten or more. The V call is TRBV4-2, the J call TRBJ1-2; 11 bases match TRBD1. The length of the CDR3 is 13 residues. Germline CDR1 LGHNA, CDR2 YNFKEQ. V trimming: 3 bases; J trimming: 8 bases; junction bases outside the gene matches: 2. CDR3 sequence: CASSHGQGAGYTF. CDR3 nucleotide sequence: TGTGCCAGCAGCCACGGACAGGGGGCGGGCTACACCTTC.

The chain combines TRBV29-1 with TRBJ2-5; 8 bases match TRBD2. Per the germline V gene, CDR1 is SQVTM and CDR2 is ANQGSEA. This CDR3 contains 12 residues. Trimming at V came to 6 bases and at J to 4 bases, leaving 4 bases not matched to a gene. CDR3 region: CSVRGGTETQYF. The CDR3 DNA is TGCAGCGTCCGGGGGGGCACAGAGACCCAGTACTTC.

The table lists this clonotype with a few counts. The V and J genes are TRBV28 and TRBJ1-5; D might be TRBD1 (6 bases). The CDR3 runs to 15 residues. Germline CDR1 is MDHEN and CDR2 is SYDVKM. V was shortened by 7 bases and J by 8 bases, with 21 bases between the two germline ends. In DNA, the CDR3 is TGTGCCAGCATGACGGCGGGGGCAGGGAGGGAGCCCCAGCATTTT. Translation gives CASMTAGAGREPQHF.

This clonotype has just a few counts. The chain is built from TRBV20-1 and TRBJ1-2; D is undetermined. The CDR3 runs to 12 residues. V lost 3 bases, J lost 2 bases, and 7 bases lay in between. Per the germline V gene, CDR1 is DFQATT and CDR2 is SNEGSKA (reference sequence). CDR3 residues: CSASRANYGYTF. CDR3 sequence (DNA): TGCAGTGCTAGCCGGGCCAACTATGGCTACACCTTC.

Many counts were recorded for this clonotype. The chain combines TRBV6-6 with TRBJ1-6; D gene unclear. V was cut by 10 bases and J by 3 bases, with 16 bases left in between. The CDR3 is made up of 15 amino acids. Germline lookup yields CDR1 MNHNY and CDR2 SVGAGI (reference sequence). The CDR3 DNA reads TGTGCCACCTCAGACCCCGAATACTATAATTCACCCCTCCACTTT. This encodes CATSDPEYYNSPLHF.

The CDR3 here is CASNPPGFTEAFF. CDR3 DNA sequence: TGTGCCAGCAATCCTCCGGGTTTCACTGAAGCTTTCTTT. The chain links TRBV6-2 or TRBV6-3 to TRBJ1-1; D remains unclear. V was clipped by 7 bases and J by 4 bases, with 13 bases between them. Looked up from germline, CDR1 is MNHEY and CDR2 is SVGEGT. CDR3 length equals 13 residues.

This clonotype was observed at least ten times. The chain carries TRBV27 and TRBJ2-3; the D gene is possibly TRBD2 (6 bases). The CDR3 is 12 residues long. Between the trimmed V and J ends, which lost 8 bases and 11 bases, there was a span of 17 bases. CDR1 MNHEY and CDR2 SMNVEV come from the germline V gene (reference sequence). CDR3 sequence (DNA): TGTGCCAGCGGATCCGGGACTCGGGAGCAGTATTTT. Translation: CASGSGTREQYF.

There are many counts of this clonotype. This chain connects TRBV7-9 to TRBJ2-5; D is ambiguous. CDR3 length: 13 residues. The V end was cut by 5 bases, the J end by 4 bases, with 11 bases between. In germline, CDR1 is SEHNR, CDR2 FQNEAQ (reference sequence). CDR3 coding DNA: TGTGCCAGCAGCCTACCCCTTACAGAGACCCAGTACTTC. It yields the protein CASSLPLTETQYF.

Many counts were recorded for this clonotype. J is TRBJ2-1 and V is TRBV6-2 or TRBV6-3, with D possibly TRBD1 on 5 matching bases. The germline V gene has CDR1 MNHEY and CDR2 SVGEGT. The CDR3 loop spans 12 amino acids. Between the trimmed V and J ends, which lost 11 bases and 2 bases, there was a span of 10 bases. This CDR3 is CAAGRAYNEQFF. The CDR3 coding sequence is TGTGCCGCCGGCAGGGCCTACAATGAGCAGTTCTTC.

This chain links TRBV29-1 with TRBJ2-2; 11 bases agree with TRBD1. Germline V CDR1 and CDR2: SQVTM, ANQGSEA. V lost 6 bases to trimming and J lost 1 base; unmatched junction nucleotides: 4. There are 15 residues in the CDR3. This CDR3 reads CSVGQGAMNTGELFF. The CDR3, as DNA: TGCAGCGTAGGACAGGGGGCGATGAACACCGGGGAGCTGTTTTTT.